Detailed here is one TCR beta chain. Germline V gene lookup returns CDR1 LNHDA and CDR2 SQIVND (reference sequence). The length of the CDR3 is 14 residues. J gave up 5 bases and V 3 bases, and 3 bases lay outside the gene matches. Via MiXCR, TCRdb re-called the reads, giving one row per CDR3 protein. Of some 700,000 distinct CDR3 sequences in the sample, roughly 36% are singletons; the top ten hold about 2.8%. This entry belongs to a study of T cell repertoires in cytomegalovirus infection. Sequencing used PBMCs. This receptor was identified in a human donor in good health (CMV status not recorded). Some clones in this sample may be carry-over from other donors' samples. The chain joins TRBV19 to TRBJ1-5, with 8 bases lining up with TRBD1. Written as DNA, the CDR3 is TGTGCCAGTAGTATGCGCAGGGGGCATCAGCCCCAGCATTTT. Translating it yields CASSMRRGHQPQHF.